Each of the 8 T cell receptor beta chains below was sequenced from the same sample in a study of T cell responses to AZD1222 COVID-19 vaccine. TCRdb keeps only in-frame clones here, not all; method: immunoSEQ multiplex PCR. The table has 120,000 or so clones, 80% to 90% seen once. This material consisted of peripheral blood, taken on day 0 of MenACWY control vaccination. These receptors were collected from an adult in good health.

J is TRBJ2-7 and V is TRBV13; D is perhaps TRBD2 (6 bases). CDR1 and CDR2 from the germline V gene are PRHDT and FYEKMQ (reference sequence). Trimming shortened V by 3 bases and J by 2 bases, and 11 bases separated the two germline ends. This CDR3 spans 14 amino acids. The CDR3, as DNA: TGTGCCAGCAGCTTTAGCGGCCTAGCCTACGAGCAGTACTTC. Residues: CASSFSGLAYEQYF.

In DNA form, the CDR3 reads TGCGCCAGCAGCCAGGGACAGGGGGACATCTACGAGCAGTACTTC. It encodes CASSQGQGDIYEQYF. This chain uses TRBV4-1 with TRBJ2-7; 11 nucleotides match TRBD1. Germline values: CDR1 MGHRA, CDR2 YSYEKL. The V gene end was trimmed by 3 bases and the J gene end by 3 bases; junction bases not matched to a gene: 4. This CDR3 spans 15 amino acids.

The count of this clone is one. This chain connects TRBV19 to TRBJ1-2; D unresolved. V was clipped by 5 bases and J by 0 bases, with 13 bases between them. The CDR3 length is 15 residues. Per the germline V gene, CDR1 is LNHDA and CDR2 is SQIVND (reference sequence). The CDR3 nucleotides read TGTGCCAGTAGTTTCGGCCCCGGCTCTAACTATGGCTACACCTTC. It encodes CASSFGPGSNYGYTF.

The rearrangement uses TRBV2 and TRBJ2-7, with TRBD1 as a possible D gene (6 bases). This CDR3 is 14 amino acids long. Trimming removed 6 bases from V and 0 bases from J, with 12 bases in between. CDR1 and CDR2 (germline): SNHLY, FYNNEI. The CDR3 DNA reads as TGTGCCAGCAGGAGACAGGTGACCTCCTACGAGCAGTACTTC. Translating gives CASRRQVTSYEQYF.

V gene TRBV3-1 (or the pseudogene TRBV3-2) combines with J gene TRBJ1-3; no definite D call. CDR3 length equals 14 residues. Germline loops: CDR1 LGHDT, CDR2 YNNKEL (reference sequence). Trimming pared 4 bases from V and 6 bases from J, leaving 13 bases between. CDR3 in DNA: TGTGCCAGCAGCCCCACCCGCTGGTCAAACACCATATATTTT. Its protein product is CASSPTRWSNTIYF.

The chain links TRBV18 to TRBJ2-7; TRBD1 might be the D (6 bases). The CDR3 covers 14 residues. V dropped 4 bases and J dropped 3 bases, with 13 bases sitting between them. Per germline, CDR1 KGHSH and CDR2 LQKENI. CDR3 in amino acids: CASSRVTGSYEQYF. The CDR3 nucleotides are TGTGCCAGCTCACGAGTTACAGGGAGCTACGAGCAGTACTTC.

The chain employs TRBV19 and TRBJ2-5; TRBD1 aligns across 10 bases. CDR3 length equals 17 residues. Germline V CDR1 and CDR2: LNHDA, SQIVND (reference sequence). The ends lost 5 bases at V and 5 bases at J; junction bases unmatched: 14. CDR3 residues: CASSAGTGEIGGETQYF. The CDR3 DNA is TGTGCCAGTAGTGCCGGGACAGGGGAAATCGGAGGGGAGACCCAGTACTTC.

The chain combines TRBV10-3 with TRBJ2-5; D is undetermined. V was pared by 4 bases and J by 3 bases, with 15 bases between. CDR1 is ENHRY, CDR2 SYGVKD, per germline. The CDR3 runs 15 residues. The CDR3 here is CAISGERRDEETQYF. CDR3 in DNA: TGTGCCATCAGTGGGGAAAGGCGTGACGAAGAGACCCAGTACTTC.